Each of the 8 T cell receptor beta chains below was sequenced from the same sample in a study of blood T cell repertoires in COVID-19. Some clones are missing from TCRdb's copy, which holds only in-frame ones; the method was immunoSEQ multiplex PCR. This table holds 50,000 to 65,000 clones, more than 75% found once. The sample comprised peripheral blood. These receptors were collected from a man aged 40-49 years with active COVID-19.

V usage is TRBV5-1 and J usage is TRBJ1-4; 11 nucleotides match TRBD1. The CDR3 length is 16 residues. Germline trimming cut 4 bases from V and 0 bases from J; bases unmatched to any gene: 2. The V gene's germline CDR1 is SGHRS and CDR2 YFSETQ. This CDR3 reads CASSKGQGATNEKLFF. For the CDR3, the DNA is TGCGCCAGCAGCAAGGGACAGGGGGCAACTAATGAAAAACTGTTTTTT. Using reference TRBV5-1 and TRBJ1-4 for the parts outside the CDR3, the full variable domain is KAGVTQTPRYLIKTRGQQVTLSCSPISGHRSVSWYQQTPGQGLQFLFEYFSETQRNKGNFPGRFSGRQFSNSRSEMNVSTLELGDSALYLCASSKGQGATNEKLFFGSGTQLSVL.

The chain has TRBV6-5 and TRBJ2-7; weak D call: TRBD1 (7 bases). The V gene lost 6 bases and the J gene lost 4 bases, with 16 bases spanning the gap. This CDR3 region has 14 residues. Germline V lookup: CDR1 MNHEY, CDR2 SVGAGI. The CDR3 sequence: CASSQSRGRYEQYF. In nucleotides, the CDR3 is TGTGCCAGCAGCCAATCCAGGGGGAGGTACGAGCAGTACTTC.

This chain uses TRBV11-2 with TRBJ2-5; no clear D gene. Between the trimmed V and J ends, which lost 5 bases and 2 bases, there was a span of 9 bases. The CDR3 has 13 amino acids. From germline, CDR1 is SGHAT and CDR2 FQNNGV. CDR3 loop: CASSPRVQETQYF. The CDR3 DNA reads TGTGCCAGCAGCCCCCGGGTTCAAGAGACCCAGTACTTC.

V is TRBV11-2 and J is TRBJ1-3; D is undetermined. Trimming left V 5 bases short and J 4 bases short, with 15 bases between. The CDR3 totals 15 residues. Germline V gene data show CDR1 as SGHAT and CDR2 as FQNNGV. The CDR3 region has the DNA TGTGCCAGCAGCGCTAGGGAGGGTGGCGGAAACACCATATATTTT. As protein: CASSAREGGGNTIYF.

This chain joins TRBV18 and TRBJ1-5; D gene ambiguous. The CDR3 is 19 residues long. Germline V lookup: CDR1 KGHSH, CDR2 LQKENI. Trimming cost V 3 bases and J 0 bases, with 21 bases left between them. The CDR3 nucleotides read TGTGCCAGCTCACCCTCTTCTCGCCAAGCACCGCATAGCAATCAGCCCCAGCATTTT. Encoded protein: CASSPSSRQAPHSNQPQHF.

This chain links TRBV6-1 with TRBJ1-3; D call uncertain. Germline V gives CDR1 MNHNS, CDR2 SASEGT. The CDR3 consists of 16 residues. Trimming shortened V by 0 bases and J by 2 bases, and 11 bases separated the two germline ends. CDR3 bases: TGTGCCAGCAGTGAAGCCTTGGCGGCCACTGGAAACACCATATATTTT. Amino acids: CASSEALAATGNTIYF.

The chain links TRBV6-5 to TRBJ2-2; no definite D call. Trimming pared 6 bases from V and 7 bases from J, leaving 6 bases between. Germline V lookup: CDR1 MNHEY, CDR2 SVGAGI. This CDR3 is 11 amino acids long. The CDR3 DNA sequence: TGTGCCAGCAGGTCTCTCGGGGAGCTGTTTTTT. It is translated as CASRSLGELFF.

The count of this clone is one. The chain uses TRBV7-6 and TRBJ1-1, with D uncertain. The CDR3 totals 13 residues. The germline V gene has CDR1 SGHVS and CDR2 FNYEAQ. Deletions cut 1 base from V and 3 bases from J, with 6 bases between. The CDR3 reads CASSLVSHTEAFF. CDR3 nucleotide sequence: TGTGCCAGCAGCTTAGTTAGCCACACTGAAGCTTTCTTT.